This TCR beta chain was sequenced in a study of identical twins. Germline-derived CDR1 and CDR2 are LNHNV and YYDKDF (reference sequence). The CDR3 spans 15 residues. V was pared by 5 bases and J by 5 bases, with 15 bases between. A universal primer site arose from template switching, and cDNA bore unique molecular identifiers. TCRdb reanalysed the 5' RACE reads using MiXCR and keeps one entry per CDR3 protein. This table holds more than 400,000 distinct CDR3 sequences, about 15% found once. This clonotype was recorded a few times. What it binds is not known. Points from the study as a whole: Within cord blood, abundant beta clonotypes carried fewer insertions, but memory repertoires showed no such trend.

This same sample was also taken into another study, of yellow fever vaccine responses in identical twins. From that second work: Reportedly, twins' vaccine T cell responses looked partly convergent and partly personalized.

The chain links TRBV15 to TRBJ1-4; possibly TRBD1 for D (6 bases). The TCR originated in a woman between 18 and 29 years old in good health. Sequencing was performed on CD4+ T cells sorted from blood. The CDR3 nucleotides read TGTGCCACCAGCGCTACAGGGAATCCAAATGAAAAACTGTTTTTT. Translated, it gives CATSATGNPNEKLFF.